This entry is about one T cell receptor (beta chain). Its antigen remains unidentified. In the PCR, 60 Vbeta and 13 Jbeta primers were used. Generated by immunoSEQ multiplex PCR, the TCRdb table keeps only in-frame clones and is missing some. Of about 120,000 clones listed, about three quarters are singletons. These data come from a study of cytomegalovirus exposure and HLA in healthy donors. The study, taken as a whole, reports: As immune exposure information, only CMV serostatus was available. A link between a missense DCLRE1C variant and TCR beta V- and J-gene trimming emerged from a later analysis.

The origin of this receptor is a woman in her 40s in good health and CMV-seropositive. Sequencing input: PBMCs.

The CDR3 here is CASRPESQGAYEQYF. CDR3 nucleotides: TGTGCCAGCAGGCCCGAGTCACAGGGAGCCTACGAGCAGTACTTC. The V and J genes are TRBV2 and TRBJ2-7; tentatively, D is TRBD1 (6 bases). V was clipped by 6 bases and J by 2 bases, with 17 bases between them. This CDR3 spans 15 amino acids. CDR1 and CDR2 (germline): SNHLY, FYNNEI.